A single T cell receptor beta chain is shown here with its context. Its antigen is not identified. The sample comes from a study of T cell responses to AZD1222 COVID-19 vaccine. Study details: Whether given at about 4 or about 12 weeks, second doses were pooled. Whole-study results and caveats: Nearly half of spike-specific TCRs reportedly go after variant regions that carry no mutations.

The CDR3 sequence is 12 residues long. Per the germline V gene, CDR1 is MGHRA and CDR2 is YSYEKL. J lost 7 bases, V lost 5 bases, and 3 bases had no gene match. Some clones are missing from TCRdb's copy, which holds only in-frame ones; the method was immunoSEQ multiplex PCR. Among about 96,000 clones listed, roughly 90% were seen once. This clonotype was obtained from an adult in good health. The sequences come from peripheral blood, collected on day 0 of AZD1222 vaccination. The chain carries TRBV4-1 and TRBJ2-7, with 9 bases that match TRBD1. The CDR3 coding sequence is TGCGCCAGCAGCTTGACAGGGGGTGAGCAGTACTTC. As protein: CASSLTGGEQYF.